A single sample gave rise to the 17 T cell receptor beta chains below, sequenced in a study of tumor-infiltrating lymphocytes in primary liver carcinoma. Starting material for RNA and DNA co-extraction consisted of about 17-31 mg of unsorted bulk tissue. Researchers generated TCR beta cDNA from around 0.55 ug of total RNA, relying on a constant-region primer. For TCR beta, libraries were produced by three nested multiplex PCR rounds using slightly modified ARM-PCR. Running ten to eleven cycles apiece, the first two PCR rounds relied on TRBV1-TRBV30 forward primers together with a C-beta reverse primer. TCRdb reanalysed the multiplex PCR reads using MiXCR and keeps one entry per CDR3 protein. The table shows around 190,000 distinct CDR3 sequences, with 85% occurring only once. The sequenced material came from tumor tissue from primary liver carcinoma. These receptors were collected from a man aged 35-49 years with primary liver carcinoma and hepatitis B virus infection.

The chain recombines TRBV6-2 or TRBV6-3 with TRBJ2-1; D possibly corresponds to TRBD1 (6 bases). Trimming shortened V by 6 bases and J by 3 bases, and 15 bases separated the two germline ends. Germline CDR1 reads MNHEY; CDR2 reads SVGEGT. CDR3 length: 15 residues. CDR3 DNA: TGTGCCAGCAGCTTAGTCGGCAGGGGCTACAATGAGCAGTTCTTC. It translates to CASSLVGRGYNEQFF.

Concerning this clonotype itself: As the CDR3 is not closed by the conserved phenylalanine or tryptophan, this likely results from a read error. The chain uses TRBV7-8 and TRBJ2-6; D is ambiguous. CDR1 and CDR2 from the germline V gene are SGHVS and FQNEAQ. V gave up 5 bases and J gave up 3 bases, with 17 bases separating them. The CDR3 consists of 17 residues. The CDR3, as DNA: TGTGCCAGCAGCCATTGCGGCAGGTCTAGTGGGGCCAACGTCCTGACTTTA. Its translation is CASSHCGRSSGANVLTL.

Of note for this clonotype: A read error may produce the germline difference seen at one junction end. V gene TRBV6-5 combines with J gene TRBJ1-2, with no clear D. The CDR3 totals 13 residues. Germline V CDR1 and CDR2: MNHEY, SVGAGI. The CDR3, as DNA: TGCGCCAGCAGTTACGGAAGTAACTATGGCTACATCTTC. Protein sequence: CASSYGSNYGYIF.

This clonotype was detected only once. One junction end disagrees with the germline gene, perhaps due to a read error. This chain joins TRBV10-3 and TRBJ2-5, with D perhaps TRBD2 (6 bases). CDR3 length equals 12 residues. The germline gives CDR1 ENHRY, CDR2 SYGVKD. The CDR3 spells CAISETRETQYF. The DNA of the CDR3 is TGTGCCATCAGTGAGACCCGGGAGACCCAATACTTC.

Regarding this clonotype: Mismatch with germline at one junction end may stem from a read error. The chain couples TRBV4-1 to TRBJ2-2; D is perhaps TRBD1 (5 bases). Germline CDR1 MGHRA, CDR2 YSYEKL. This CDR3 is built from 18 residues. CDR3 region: CATSQDPPLGANTGELFF. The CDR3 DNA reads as TGCGCCACCAGCCAAGACCCCCCCCTAGGGGCGAACACCGGCGAGCTGTTTTTT.

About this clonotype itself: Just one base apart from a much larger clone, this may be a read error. CDR3 in DNA: TGTGCCAGCTCCAAAAACACCCCGGGACTAGCGGCCAATGGGCAGTTCTTC. This gives the protein CASSKNTPGLAANGQFF. The V and J genes are TRBV12-3 or TRBV12-4 and TRBJ2-1, with 11 bases lining up with TRBD2. CDR3 size: 17 residues.

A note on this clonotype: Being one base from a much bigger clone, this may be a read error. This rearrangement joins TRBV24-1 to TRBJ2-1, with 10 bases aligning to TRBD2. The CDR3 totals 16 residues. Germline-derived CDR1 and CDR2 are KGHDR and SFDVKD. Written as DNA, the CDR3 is TGTGCCACCAGTGATCCTAGCGGGAGCTCCTACAATGAGCGGTTCTTC. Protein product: CATSDPSGSSYNERFF.

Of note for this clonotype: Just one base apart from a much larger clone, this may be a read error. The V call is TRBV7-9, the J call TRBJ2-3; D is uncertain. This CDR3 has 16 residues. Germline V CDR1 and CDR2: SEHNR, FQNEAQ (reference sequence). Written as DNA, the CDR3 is TGTGCCAGCAGCTTAGGCTTCGGCCGTAGCACAGATACGCACTATTTT. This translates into CASSLGFGRSTDTHYF. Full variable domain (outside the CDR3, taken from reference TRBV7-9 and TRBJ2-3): DTGVSQNPRHKITKRGQNVTFRCDPISEHNRLYWYRQTLGQGPEFLTYFQNEAQLEKSRLLSDRFSAERPKGSFSTLEIQRTEQGDSAMYLCASSLGFGRSTDTHYFGPGTRLTVL.

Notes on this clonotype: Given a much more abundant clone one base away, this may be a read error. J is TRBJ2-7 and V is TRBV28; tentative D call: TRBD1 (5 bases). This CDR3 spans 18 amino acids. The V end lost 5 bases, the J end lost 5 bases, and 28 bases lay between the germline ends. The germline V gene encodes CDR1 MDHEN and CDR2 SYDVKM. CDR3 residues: CASSTPAGFGWFVDEQYF. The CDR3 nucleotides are TGTGCCAGCAGTACCCCAGCAGGGTTCGGGTGGTTTGTCGACGAGCAGTACTTC.

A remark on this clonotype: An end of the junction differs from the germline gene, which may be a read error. The CDR3 DNA reads TGTGCCACCAGCGCGGGAGGGTCGAGTGAGCAGTTCTTC. Protein sequence: CATSAGGSSEQFF. The chain employs TRBV11-1 and TRBJ2-1; 9 nucleotides align to TRBD2. In germline, CDR1 is SGHAT, CDR2 FQDESV (reference sequence). The length of the CDR3 is 13 residues.

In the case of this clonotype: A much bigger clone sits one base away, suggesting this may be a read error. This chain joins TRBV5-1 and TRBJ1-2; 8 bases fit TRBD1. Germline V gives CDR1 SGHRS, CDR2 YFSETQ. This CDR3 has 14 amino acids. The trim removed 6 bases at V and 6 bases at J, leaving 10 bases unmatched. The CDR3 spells CASNSSDRVDGYTF. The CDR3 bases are TGCGCCAGCAACTCCTCGGACAGGGTGGATGGCTACACCTTC.

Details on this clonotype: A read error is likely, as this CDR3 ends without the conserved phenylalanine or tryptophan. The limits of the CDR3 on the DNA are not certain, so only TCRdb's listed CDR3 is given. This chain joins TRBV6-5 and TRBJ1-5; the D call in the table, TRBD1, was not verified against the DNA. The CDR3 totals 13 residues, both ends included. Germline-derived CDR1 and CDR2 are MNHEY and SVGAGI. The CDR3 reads CASGDGSNQPLHS.

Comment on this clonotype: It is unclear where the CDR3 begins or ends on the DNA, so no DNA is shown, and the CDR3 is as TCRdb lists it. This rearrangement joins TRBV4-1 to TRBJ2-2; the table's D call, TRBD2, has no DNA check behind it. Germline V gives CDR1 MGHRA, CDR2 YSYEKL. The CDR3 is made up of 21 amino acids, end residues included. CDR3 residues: CASNQEFAGLAVAPGAGEQFF.

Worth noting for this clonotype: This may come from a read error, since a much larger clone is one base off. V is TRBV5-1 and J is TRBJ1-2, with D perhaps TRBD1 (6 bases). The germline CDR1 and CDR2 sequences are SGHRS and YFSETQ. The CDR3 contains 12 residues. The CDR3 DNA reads TGCGCCAGCAGCCAGGGACAATATGCCTACACCTTC. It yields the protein CASSQGQYAYTF. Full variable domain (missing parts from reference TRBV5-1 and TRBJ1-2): KAGVTQTPRYLIKTRGQQVTLSCSPISGHRSVSWYQQTPGQGLQFLFEYFSETQRNKGNFPGRFSGRQFSNSRSEMNVSTLELGDSALYLCASSQGQYAYTFGSGTRLTVV.

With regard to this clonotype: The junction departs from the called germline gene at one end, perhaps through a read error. CDR3 sequence reads: CTSIRTDEYQETQYF. The CDR3 DNA reads TGTACCAGCATCAGGACGGACGAGTACCAAGAGACCCAGTACTTC. The V call is TRBV4-2, the J call TRBJ2-5, with D unclear. Germline-derived CDR1 and CDR2 are LGHNA and YNFKEQ. CDR3 length: 15 amino acids.

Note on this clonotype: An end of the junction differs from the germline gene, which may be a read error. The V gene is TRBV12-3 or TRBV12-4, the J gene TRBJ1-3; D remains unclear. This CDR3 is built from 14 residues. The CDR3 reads CAGSIQCSGNTIYF. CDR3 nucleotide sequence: TGTGCCGGCAGTATACAGTGCTCTGGAAACACCATATATTTT.

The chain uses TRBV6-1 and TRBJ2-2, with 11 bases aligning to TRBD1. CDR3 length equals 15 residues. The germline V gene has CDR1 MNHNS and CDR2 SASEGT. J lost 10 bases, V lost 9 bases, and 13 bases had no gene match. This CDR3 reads CASRTGGGEAEELFF. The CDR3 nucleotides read TGTGCCAGTAGGACAGGGGGCGGAGAAGCCGAGGAGCTGTTTTTT.